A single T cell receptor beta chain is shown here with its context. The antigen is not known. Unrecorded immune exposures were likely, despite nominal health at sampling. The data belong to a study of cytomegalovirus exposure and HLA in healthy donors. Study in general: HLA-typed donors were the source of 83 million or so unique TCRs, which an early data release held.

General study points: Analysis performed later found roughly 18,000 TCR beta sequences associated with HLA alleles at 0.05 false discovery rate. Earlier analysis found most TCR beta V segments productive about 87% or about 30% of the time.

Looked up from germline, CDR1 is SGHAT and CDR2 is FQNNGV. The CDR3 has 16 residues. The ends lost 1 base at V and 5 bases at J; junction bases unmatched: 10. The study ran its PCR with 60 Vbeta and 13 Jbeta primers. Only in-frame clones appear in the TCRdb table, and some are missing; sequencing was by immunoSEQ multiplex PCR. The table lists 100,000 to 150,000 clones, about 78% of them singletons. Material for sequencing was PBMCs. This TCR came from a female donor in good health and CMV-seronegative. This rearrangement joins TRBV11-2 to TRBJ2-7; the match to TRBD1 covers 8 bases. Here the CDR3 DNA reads TGTGCCAGCAGCTTAGCCGGACAGGGAAGTATTGACGAGCAGTACTTC. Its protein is CASSLAGQGSIDEQYF.